These 27 T cell receptor beta chains share one sample of origin, sequenced in a study of shared clonotypes between healthy human individuals. Some clones are missing from TCRdb's copy, which holds only in-frame ones; the method was immunoSEQ multiplex PCR. The sample comprises more than 2,000,000 clones, approximately 92% of which are singletons, and roughly 0.15% rests with the top ten. The sample taken for sequencing was naive CD4+ T cells sorted from blood. Subset: CD45RA+ positively selected. Receptor source: a man younger than 35 in good health.

The chain carries TRBV6-1 and TRBJ2-2; tentatively, D is TRBD1 (6 bases). CDR1 and CDR2 (germline): MNHNS, SASEGT. The CDR3 sequence is 15 residues long. V shed 8 bases and J shed 5 bases, with 18 bases lying between them. The CDR3 here is CASSRQGRGTGELFF. Here the CDR3 DNA reads TGTGCCAGCTCGAGGCAGGGGCGCGGAACCGGGGAGCTGTTTTTT.

V is TRBV5-1 and J is TRBJ2-1; 8 bases fit TRBD2. The CDR3 is 14 residues long. Unmatched junction bases numbered 15, after V lost 4 bases and J lost 15 bases. Germline V gene lookup returns CDR1 SGHRS and CDR2 YFSETQ. In DNA, the CDR3 is TGCGCCAGCAGCCCCGCTGGGCTAGCGGGCCCCCCGTTCTTC. This sequence encodes CASSPAGLAGPPFF.

On this clone: Different DNA sequences within this sample yield the same CDR3. This rearrangement joins TRBV5-1 to TRBJ2-7, with 11 bases lining up with TRBD1. In germline, CDR1 is SGHRS, CDR2 YFSETQ. This CDR3 comprises 14 residues. Trimming at V came to 4 bases and at J to 6 bases, leaving 6 bases not matched to a gene. The CDR3 DNA reads TGCGCCAGCAGCCCTGGACAGGGGGCGAGCGAGCAGTACTTC. Translating it yields CASSPGQGASEQYF. Supplemented by reference TRBV5-1 and TRBJ2-7, the full variable domain reads KAGVTQTPRYLIKTRGQQVTLSCSPISGHRSVSWYQQTPGQGLQFLFEYFSETQRNKGNFPGRFSGRQFSNSRSEMNVSTLELGDSALYLCASSPGQGASEQYFGPGTRLTVT.

The chain recombines TRBV5-1 with TRBJ2-3; 9 bases are shared with TRBD2. There are 16 residues in the CDR3. The V gene end was trimmed by 0 bases and the J gene end by 1 base; junction bases not matched to a gene: 3. CDR1 and CDR2 from the germline V gene are SGHRS and YFSETQ. The CDR3 nucleotides are TGCGCCAGCAGCTTGGATAGCGGGGGCCGCACAGATACGCAGTATTTT. Translation: CASSLDSGGRTDTQYF.

The gene calls are TRBV4-1 and TRBJ1-2, with TRBD1 matching 8 bases. The junction had 16 bases not matched to a gene; V was cut back by 0 bases and J by 4 bases. The CDR3 is 19 amino acids. CDR1 MGHRA and CDR2 YSYEKL come from the germline V gene. CDR3 bases: TGCGCCAGCAGCCAAGATCCGGGGAAGCAGGGGGCGCCTGGCTATGGCTACACCTTC. Translation gives CASSQDPGKQGAPGYGYTF.

The rearrangement uses TRBV4-2 and TRBJ1-5; 7 nucleotides agree with TRBD1. V dropped 1 base and J dropped 6; count of bases not matched to a gene: 9. The germline V gene encodes CDR1 LGHNA and CDR2 YNFKEQ. There are 16 residues in the CDR3. The CDR3: CASSQVVGGAGQPQHF. The CDR3 nucleotides read TGTGCCAGCAGCCAAGTAGTAGGGGGCGCAGGTCAGCCCCAGCATTTT.

As concerns this clone: This sample also contains other DNA sequences that code for the same CDR3. V and J are TRBV6-5 and TRBJ1-2, with D possibly being TRBD1 (5 bases). This CDR3 comprises 14 residues. Trimming stripped 6 bases from V and 2 bases from J, with 13 bases between. Germline CDR1 MNHEY, CDR2 SVGAGI. The CDR3 sequence is CASSRGQTNYGYTF. In DNA, the CDR3 is TGTGCCAGCAGCCGCGGACAAACCAACTATGGCTACACCTTC.

CDR3 bases: TGTGCCAGCAGCTTGAGGCCTAACACTGAAGCTTTCTTT. This translates into CASSLRPNTEAFF. This rearrangement joins TRBV5-6 to TRBJ1-1; D gene unclear. V was pared by 1 base and J by 2 bases, with 6 bases between. The CDR3 has 13 residues. Per germline, CDR1 SGHDT and CDR2 YYEEEE.

In the case of this clone: Other DNA sequences in this sample translate to the same CDR3. The rearrangement joins TRBV18 to TRBJ1-1; 7 nucleotides align to TRBD1. This CDR3 contains 13 residues. V lost 5 bases to trimming and J lost 3 bases; unmatched junction nucleotides: 3. Germline V gene sequence: CDR1 KGHSH, CDR2 LQKENI. The CDR3 here is CASSSTGDTEAFF. CDR3 DNA sequence: TGTGCCAGCTCATCTACAGGGGACACTGAAGCTTTCTTT.

V usage is TRBV11-2 and J usage is TRBJ2-2; tentative D call: TRBD2 (5 bases). Germline V gene sequence: CDR1 SGHAT, CDR2 FQNNGV. With 4 bases removed from V and 4 bases from J, the gap between germline ends came to 10 bases. The CDR3 runs 14 residues. This CDR3 reads CASSSWAGTGELFF. CDR3 bases: TGTGCCAGCAGCTCATGGGCGGGCACCGGGGAGCTGTTTTTT.

This clone appeared a few times. The rearrangement links TRBV7-9 to TRBJ1-4; no clear D. Germline V lookup: CDR1 SEHNR, CDR2 FQNEAQ (reference sequence). CDR3 length: 14 residues. Trimming removed 3 bases from V and 7 bases from J, with 12 bases in between. The DNA of the CDR3 is TGTGCCAGCAGCTTCCCCCAGTTGGGTGAAAAACTGTTTTTT. Residues: CASSFPQLGEKLFF.

The rearrangement uses TRBV5-4 and TRBJ2-2, with 9 bases that match TRBD1. CDR1 and CDR2 (germline): SGHNT, YYREEE (reference sequence). The ends lost 2 bases at V and 3 bases at J; junction bases unmatched: 2. The CDR3 length is 15 residues. This CDR3 is CASSFTGGYTGELFF. CDR3 DNA: TGTGCCAGCAGCTTTACAGGGGGCTACACCGGGGAGCTGTTTTTT.

The V call is TRBV6-1, the J call TRBJ1-3; the D gene is possibly TRBD1 (5 bases). The length of the CDR3 is 14 residues. V was cut by 6 bases and J by 1 base, with 10 bases left in between. From germline, CDR1 is MNHNS and CDR2 SASEGT. CDR3 residues: CASRREGSGNTIYF. The CDR3 bases are TGTGCCAGCAGACGGGAGGGGTCTGGAAACACCATATATTTT.

This clone was picked up one time. In DNA form, the CDR3 reads TGTGCCAGCAGTGAAGCGAGGGACCGGAGGACCCAGTACTTC. Protein product: CASSEARDRRTQYF. V usage is TRBV2 and J usage is TRBJ2-5, with D perhaps given as TRBD1 or TRBD2 (5 bases each). Germline V gives CDR1 SNHLY, CDR2 FYNNEI. This CDR3 has 14 amino acids. Trimming took 0 bases from V and 7 from J, leaving 12 bases between them.

CDR3 nucleotides: TGTGCCATCAGTGGGGAGGGCCCTACCGGGGAGCTGTTTTTT. It yields the protein CAISGEGPTGELFF. The chain combines TRBV10-3 with TRBJ2-2; 7 bases match TRBD2. Germline CDR1 and CDR2: ENHRY and SYGVKD. CDR3 length: 14 amino acids. V gave up 4 bases and J gave up 5 bases; unmatched junction bases: 4.

The V call is TRBV10-1, the J call TRBJ1-2; a weak D match, TRBD1 (5 bases). The CDR3 contains 13 residues. Trimming left V 5 bases short and J 5 bases short, with 12 bases between. The germline V gene encodes CDR1 WNHNN and CDR2 SYGVQD (reference sequence). The CDR3 reads CASSPNRIYGYTF. The CDR3 nucleotides read TGCGCCAGCAGTCCAAACAGGATTTATGGCTACACCTTC.

V usage is TRBV27 and J usage is TRBJ2-3; 10 nucleotides agree with TRBD2. The V segment lost 5 bases and the J segment 0 bases; nucleotides outside the gene matches: 5. The CDR3 is 16 amino acids. Germline CDR1 and CDR2: MNHEY and SMNVEV (reference sequence). This CDR3 reads CASSILAGLSTDTQYF. Written as DNA, the CDR3 is TGTGCCAGCAGTATACTAGCGGGACTGAGCACAGATACGCAGTATTTT.

The gene calls are TRBV18 and TRBJ2-2; D possibly corresponds to TRBD1 (6 bases). Trimming removed 3 bases from V and 5 bases from J, with 25 bases in between. The V gene's germline CDR1 is KGHSH and CDR2 LQKENI. This CDR3 spans 19 amino acids. The CDR3 spells CASSPNLGQMSLQTGELFF. The CDR3, as DNA: TGTGCCAGCTCACCCAACCTAGGACAGATGAGTCTTCAAACCGGGGAGCTGTTTTTT.

The V call is TRBV6-1, the J call TRBJ2-7; 10 bases map to TRBD2. CDR1 and CDR2 from the germline V gene are MNHNS and SASEGT. The CDR3 loop spans 14 amino acids. Trimming at V came to 6 bases and at J to 4 bases, leaving 6 bases not matched to a gene. This CDR3 reads CASRLAGVMYEQYF. The CDR3 DNA reads TGTGCCAGCAGGCTAGCGGGGGTGATGTACGAGCAGTACTTC.

This sequence joins TRBV5-4 and TRBJ2-5; the match to TRBD2 covers 8 bases. The CDR3 is 14 residues long. After removal of 4 bases from V and 3 bases from J, the junction contained 5 bases not matched to a gene. CDR1 and CDR2 from the germline V gene are SGHNT and YYREEE (reference sequence). CDR3 in amino acids: CASSAPGGEETQYF. CDR3 nucleotide sequence: TGTGCCAGCAGCGCGCCCGGGGGGGAAGAGACCCAGTACTTC.

The rearrangement joins TRBV21-1 to TRBJ2-5; the tabulated D call, TRBD2, remains unverified against the DNA. TRBV21-1 is classified as a pseudogene. This CDR3 has 16 amino acids. The CDR3 is CASSKVSPGLAAAQYF. The CDR3 DNA follows: TGTGCCAGCAGCAAAGTGTCCCCGGGGCTAGCGGCGGCCCAGTACTTC.

This sequence joins TRBV7-9 and TRBJ1-5; 9 nucleotides agree with TRBD1. J gave up 5 bases and V 5 bases, and 13 bases lay outside the gene matches. The CDR3 length is 17 residues. CDR1 and CDR2 (germline): SEHNR, FQNEAQ (reference sequence). The CDR3 nucleotides read TGTGCCAGCAGCCGGTACCGGGACAGGGATTCTGATCAGCCCCAGCATTTT. Translated: CASSRYRDRDSDQPQHF.

In regard to this clone: The same CDR3 arises from other DNA sequences in this sample as well. This rearrangement joins TRBV5-1 to TRBJ1-1; D is perhaps TRBD1 (6 bases). Germline V gene data show CDR1 as SGHRS and CDR2 as YFSETQ. V lost 0 bases and J 5 bases, leaving 11 bases between the germline ends. CDR3 size: 14 residues. CDR3 nucleotide sequence: TGCGCCAGCAGCTTGGCCCAGGGGAATACTGAAGCTTTCTTT. Translation gives CASSLAQGNTEAFF.

The V call is TRBV29-1, the J call TRBJ1-4; maybe TRBD1 (6 bases). Germline V gene sequence: CDR1 SQVTM, CDR2 ANQGSEA. The CDR3 contains 13 residues. V gave up 6 bases and J gave up 5 bases, with 13 bases separating them. The CDR3 DNA reads TGCAGCGTGCGCGGACAGAAGAATGAAAAACTGTTTTTT. This translates into CSVRGQKNEKLFF.

The chain has TRBV11-1 and TRBJ2-5; 7 bases fit TRBD1. The length of the CDR3 is 14 residues. The V gene end was trimmed by 1 base and the J gene end by 5 bases; junction bases not matched to a gene: 4. Per germline, CDR1 SGHAT and CDR2 FQDESV (reference sequence). As DNA, the CDR3 is TGTGCCAGCAGCTTAGGAGGGGGCACGGAGACCCAGTACTTC. This translates into CASSLGGGTETQYF. Full variable domain (remainder filled in from reference TRBV11-1 and TRBJ2-5): EAEVAQSPRYKITEKSQAVAFWCDPISGHATLYWYRQILGQGPELLVQFQDESVVDDSQLPKDRFSAERLKGVDSTLKIQPAELGDSAMYLCASSLGGGTETQYFGPGTRLLVL.

V is TRBV5-1 and J is TRBJ1-2; 10 nucleotides agree with TRBD1. Trimming removed 4 bases from V and 7 bases from J; junction bases left unmatched: 10. This CDR3 spans 15 amino acids. Germline V gives CDR1 SGHRS, CDR2 YFSETQ. The CDR3 nucleotides read TGCGCCAGCAGCCACCAGGGACAGGGGCCGGGTGGCTACACCTTC. Translated: CASSHQGQGPGGYTF. The entire variable domain, with the rest obtained from reference TRBV5-1 and TRBJ1-2, is as follows: KAGVTQTPRYLIKTRGQQVTLSCSPISGHRSVSWYQQTPGQGLQFLFEYFSETQRNKGNFPGRFSGRQFSNSRSEMNVSTLELGDSALYLCASSHQGQGPGGYTFGSGTRLTVV.

The chain couples TRBV5-6 to TRBJ1-6; 7 bases are shared with TRBD1. Germline trimming cut 0 bases from V and 7 bases from J; bases unmatched to any gene: 1. This CDR3 comprises 14 residues. Germline V gene sequence: CDR1 SGHDT, CDR2 YYEEEE. The CDR3 loop reads CASSLVQGNSPLHF. The CDR3 DNA reads TGTGCCAGCAGCTTGGTACAGGGGAATTCACCCCTCCACTTT.